This note documents a single T cell receptor (beta chain) sequence. Its target is not known. The source of the sample is a study of T-cell memory formation after mild COVID-19. Study-wide findings and caveats: There was a balanced CD4/CD8 profile in clones contracting day 15 to 85, and later expanders leaned CD4+. Clones which contracted sat mainly in CM and EM if CD4+, and in EMRA if CD8+. Pre-infection memory showed some responding clones, and this suggested that cross-reactive memory joined.

With 5 bases removed from V and 2 bases from J, the gap between germline ends came to 9 bases. The CDR3 extends over 13 amino acids. The germline CDR1 and CDR2 sequences are ENHRY and SYGVKD. 5'RACE with constant-segment primers yielded barcoded, UMI-tagged TCR alpha and TCR beta cDNA libraries. TCRdb redid the calling of the 5' RACE reads with MiXCR, one entry per CDR3 protein. The sample shows roughly 310,000 distinct CDR3 sequences, about 16% of them seen only once. The clonotype comes from a young man who had mild COVID-19 (a few samples of this study predate the infection). Cell type and time point are not known. The specimen sequenced was PBMCs or a T cell subset sorted from them (not recorded which). This chain uses TRBV10-3 with TRBJ2-5; possibly TRBD2 for D (5 bases). The CDR3 DNA reads as TGTGCCATCAGTCTTCGGGGTCAAGAGACCCAGTACTTC. Residues: CAISLRGQETQYF.